The 21 T cell receptor beta chains listed next were all sequenced from one sample in a study of T cell responses to AZD1222 COVID-19 vaccine. TCRdb keeps only in-frame clones here, not all; method: immunoSEQ multiplex PCR. Of 120,000 to 150,000 clones listed, around 89% are singletons. The sequenced sample was peripheral blood, obtained on day 0 of AZD1222 vaccination. The receptors shown here come from an adult in good health.

The chain is built from TRBV28 and TRBJ2-1, with D possibly called TRBD1 or TRBD2 (6 bases each). The germline CDR1 and CDR2 sequences are MDHEN and SYDVKM. The CDR3 loop spans 12 amino acids. V lost 7 bases and J 9 bases, leaving 13 bases between the germline ends. The CDR3 DNA reads as TGTGCCAGCAAAGGGGGAGCGGGTGAGCAGTTCTTC. Translated, it gives CASKGGAGEQFF.

The rearrangement links TRBV7-2 to TRBJ1-3; no clear D. Germline loops: CDR1 SGHTA, CDR2 FQGNSA. Trimming cost V 0 bases and J 0 bases, with 9 bases left between them. This CDR3 has 16 amino acids. Here the CDR3 DNA reads TGTGCCAGCAGCTTAGCGACTGCCCCCTCTGGAAACACCATATATTTT. Protein: CASSLATAPSGNTIYF.

The rearrangement joins TRBV19 to TRBJ1-4, with D hard to call. Trimming stripped 10 bases from V and 5 bases from J, with 11 bases between. This CDR3 is 12 amino acids long. CDR1 LNHDA and CDR2 SQIVND come from the germline V gene (reference sequence). This chain's CDR3 is CATQRKNEKLFF. In DNA form, the CDR3 reads TGTGCCACGCAACGGAAAAATGAAAAACTGTTTTTT.

This chain connects TRBV5-1 to TRBJ1-2; 10 bases match TRBD1. CDR3 length: 16 residues. Per the germline V gene, CDR1 is SGHRS and CDR2 is YFSETQ. With 4 bases clipped from V and 4 bases from J, the junction kept 10 bases outside the gene matches. In DNA, the CDR3 is TGCGCCAGCAGCGCGGGGACAGGGGCTTTGGTCTATGGCTACACCTTC. As protein: CASSAGTGALVYGYTF.

The rearrangement links TRBV7-6 to TRBJ2-1, with 7 bases fitting TRBD2. The CDR3 length is 16 residues. V trimming: 2 bases; J trimming: 0 bases; junction bases outside the gene matches: 4. CDR1 and CDR2 from the germline V gene are SGHVS and FNYEAQ. As DNA, the CDR3 is TGTGCCAGCAGCTTACTCCCGGGGGGCTCCTACAATGAGCAGTTCTTC. As protein: CASSLLPGGSYNEQFF. The full variable domain, with the rest looked up from reference TRBV7-6 and TRBJ2-1, is GAGVSQSPRYKVTKRGQDVALRCDPISGHVSLYWYRQALGQGPEFLTYFNYEAQQDKSGLPNDRFSAERPEGSISTLTIQRTEQRDSAMYRCASSLLPGGSYNEQFFGPGTRLTVL.

This chain uses TRBV7-3 with TRBJ2-1; 7 bases are a match to TRBD2. Per the germline V gene, CDR1 is SGHTA and CDR2 is FQGTGA. V shed 0 bases and J 6 bases; nucleotides not matched to a gene: 5. CDR3 length: 15 residues. In DNA form, the CDR3 reads TGTGCCAGCAGCTTAACGTTGGGACTATTCAATGAGCAGTTCTTC. It translates to CASSLTLGLFNEQFF.

In its sample, this clone was seen once. CDR3 nucleotide sequence: TGTGCCAGCAGGAGAGGACTAGCGGGGGGCATAGAGACCCAGTACTTC. It is translated as CASRRGLAGGIETQYF. The V gene is TRBV2, the J gene TRBJ2-5; 14 nucleotides agree with TRBD2. Germline V gene data show CDR1 as SNHLY and CDR2 as FYNNEI. The CDR3 is 16 amino acids. Germline trimming cut 6 bases from V and 4 bases from J; bases unmatched to any gene: 7.

The rearrangement joins TRBV29-1 to TRBJ1-4; the D gene is possibly TRBD1 (5 bases). The V end lost 7 bases, the J end lost 7 bases, and 16 bases lay between the germline ends. The CDR3 extends over 13 amino acids. Germline lookup yields CDR1 SQVTM and CDR2 ANQGSEA. The CDR3: CSGGRAGGEKLFF. The CDR3 DNA sequence: TGCAGCGGGGGCAGGGCTGGAGGTGAAAAACTGTTTTTT.

The chain is built from TRBV5-6 and TRBJ1-2; TRBD1 is a possible D gene (6 bases). Germline V gene data show CDR1 as SGHDT and CDR2 as YYEEEE. Between the trimmed V and J ends, which lost 2 bases and 1 base, there was a span of 12 bases. The CDR3 is 15 residues long. The CDR3, as DNA: TGTGCCAGCAGCTTCGGACAGAGAAGTAACTATGGCTACACCTTC. Translated, it gives CASSFGQRSNYGYTF.

This clone was seen a handful of times. The CDR3 loop reads CASSVGGTQRNYGYTF. The CDR3 DNA reads TGTGCCAGCAGCGTAGGAGGAACCCAAAGGAACTATGGCTACACCTTC. The rearrangement links TRBV9 to TRBJ1-2; D gene unclear. Trimming removed 0 bases from V and 2 bases from J, with 14 bases in between. The germline V gene has CDR1 SGDLS and CDR2 YYNGEE. The CDR3 loop spans 16 amino acids.

This rearrangement joins TRBV18 to TRBJ1-1; the D is unclear. Germline V lookup: CDR1 KGHSH, CDR2 LQKENI. V lost 5 bases and J lost 1, with 11 bases in between. The CDR3 covers 14 residues. Written as DNA, the CDR3 is TGTGCCAGCTCAGCCCCCGGCAGGAACACTGAAGCTTTCTTT. Protein: CASSAPGRNTEAFF.

The genes are TRBV7-9 and TRBJ2-3; the D is unclear. CDR3 length: 14 residues. Per germline, CDR1 SEHNR and CDR2 FQNEAQ (reference sequence). Deletions cut 5 bases from V and 2 bases from J, with 11 bases between. CDR3 amino acids: CASSRRAHTDTQYF. CDR3 DNA: TGTGCCAGCAGCCGTAGGGCCCACACAGATACGCAGTATTTT. The full variable domain, in which reference TRBV7-9 and TRBJ2-3 provide the parts outside the CDR3, is DTGVSQNPRHKITKRGQNVTFRCDPISEHNRLYWYRQTLGQGPEFLTYFQNEAQLEKSRLLSDRFSAERPKGSFSTLEIQRTEQGDSAMYLCASSRRAHTDTQYFGPGTRLTVL.

Here the CDR3 reads CASSSDPRQDQYF. For the CDR3, the DNA is TGTGCCAGCAGTTCGGACCCACGACAGGATCAGTACTTC. The genes are TRBV12-3 or TRBV12-4 and TRBJ2-7; a possible D gene is TRBD1 (6 bases). The CDR3 contains 13 residues. V lost 4 bases and J lost 10, with 17 bases in between.

This rearrangement joins TRBV28 to TRBJ2-7; 8 bases align to TRBD1. The CDR3 loop spans 16 amino acids. Germline V CDR1 and CDR2: MDHEN, SYDVKM. The V segment lost 6 bases and the J segment 0 bases; nucleotides outside the gene matches: 10. CDR3 region: CASSPQGQGRSYEQYF. In DNA form, the CDR3 reads TGTGCCAGCAGCCCCCAAGGACAGGGACGCTCCTACGAGCAGTACTTC.

The J gene is TRBJ2-7, the V gene TRBV12-3 or TRBV12-4; D is unclear. V lost 6 bases and J 7 bases, leaving 10 bases between the germline ends. CDR3 size: 11 residues. CDR3 sequence reads: CASSQAREQYF. The CDR3 nucleotides are TGTGCCAGCAGCCAAGCCAGGGAGCAGTACTTC.

This clone has only one observation. V and J are TRBV30 and TRBJ1-5; 11 bases are a match to TRBD1. The germline gives CDR1 GTSNPN, CDR2 SVGIG (reference sequence). The junction had 2 bases not matched to a gene; V was cut back by 1 base and J by 6 bases. The CDR3 spans 14 residues. The DNA for the CDR3 is TGTGCCTGGAGTGGGGGACAGGGGGGTCAGCCCCAGCATTTT. Translating it yields CAWSGGQGGQPQHF.

CDR3 in amino acids: CASRGGQLNYGYTF. CDR3 bases: TGTGCCAGCAGGGGGGGACAGTTGAACTATGGCTACACCTTC. This rearrangement joins TRBV2 to TRBJ1-2, with TRBD1 matching 7 bases. There are 14 residues in the CDR3. With 6 bases clipped from V and 2 bases from J, the junction kept 6 bases outside the gene matches. CDR1 and CDR2 (germline): SNHLY, FYNNEI.

The rearrangement joins TRBV28 to TRBJ1-5; the D is unclear. This CDR3 region has 14 residues. Germline CDR1 reads MDHEN; CDR2 reads SYDVKM. V dropped 2 bases and J dropped 4 bases, with 9 bases sitting between them. DNA for the CDR3: TGTGCCAGCAGTTTAGGCAGGTTAAATCAGCCCCAGCATTTT. This translates into CASSLGRLNQPQHF.

The chain recombines TRBV27 with TRBJ2-7, with D perhaps TRBD1 or TRBD2 (5 bases each). The germline V gene has CDR1 MNHEY and CDR2 SMNVEV (reference sequence). The CDR3 is made up of 16 amino acids. The ends were cut back, 4 bases at V and 0 bases at J, with 16 bases in the middle. Written as DNA, the CDR3 is TGTGCCAGCAGTTCGCTAGGGACGCTAATCTCCTACGAGCAGTACTTC. Translation gives CASSSLGTLISYEQYF.

This chain uses TRBV7-2 with TRBJ2-5; TRBD2 might be the D (5 bases). The CDR3 runs 14 residues. Germline lookup yields CDR1 SGHTA and CDR2 FQGNSA. The ends were cut back, 4 bases at V and 1 base at J, with 10 bases in the middle. CDR3 sequence: CASSSRVSQETQYF. The CDR3 coding sequence is TGTGCCAGCAGCTCGCGGGTCTCCCAAGAGACCCAGTACTTC.

The chain carries TRBV7-2 and TRBJ1-1; D gene ambiguous. The V and J ends lost 5 bases and 7 bases respectively, with 17 bases between them. CDR1 and CDR2 from the germline V gene are SGHTA and FQGNSA. This CDR3 is 14 amino acids long. This CDR3 is CASSPPRPGSEAFF. In nucleotides, the CDR3 is TGTGCCAGCAGCCCACCGAGACCGGGGAGTGAAGCTTTCTTT.